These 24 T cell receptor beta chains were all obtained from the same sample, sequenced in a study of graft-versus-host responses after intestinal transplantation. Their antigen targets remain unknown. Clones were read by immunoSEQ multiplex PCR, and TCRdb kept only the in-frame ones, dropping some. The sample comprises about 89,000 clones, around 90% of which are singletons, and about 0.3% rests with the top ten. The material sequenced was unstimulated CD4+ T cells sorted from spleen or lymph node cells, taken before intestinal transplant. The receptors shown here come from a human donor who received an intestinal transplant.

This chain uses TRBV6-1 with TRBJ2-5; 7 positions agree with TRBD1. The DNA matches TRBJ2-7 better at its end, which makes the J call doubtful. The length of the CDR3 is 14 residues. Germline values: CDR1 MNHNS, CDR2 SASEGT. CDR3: CASRNRDRSYEQYF. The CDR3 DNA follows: TGTGCCAGCAGGAACCGGGACAGATCCTACGAGCAGTACTTC.

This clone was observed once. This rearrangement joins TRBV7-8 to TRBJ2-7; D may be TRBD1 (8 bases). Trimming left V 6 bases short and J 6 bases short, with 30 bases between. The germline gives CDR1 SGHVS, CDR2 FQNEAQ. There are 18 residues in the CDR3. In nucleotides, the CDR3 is TGTGCCAGCAGGCGAGTGGGGACAGGTTTCTCGGCGGGAGTCGAGCAGTACTTC. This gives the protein CASRRVGTGFSAGVEQYF.

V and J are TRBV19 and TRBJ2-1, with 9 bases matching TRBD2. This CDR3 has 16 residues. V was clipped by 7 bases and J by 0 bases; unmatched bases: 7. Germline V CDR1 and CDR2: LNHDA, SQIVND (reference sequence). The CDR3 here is CASTPTSGPSYNEQFF. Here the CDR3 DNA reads TGTGCCAGTACCCCGACTAGCGGTCCCTCCTACAATGAGCAGTTCTTC.

In DNA form, the CDR3 reads TGTGCCAGCAGTTACGGGACAAACTATGGCTACACCTTC. Translation: CASSYGTNYGYTF. The chain combines TRBV6-6 with TRBJ1-2, with D possibly TRBD1 on 6 matching bases. The ends were cut back, 2 bases at V and 2 bases at J, with 6 bases in the middle. This CDR3 comprises 13 residues. CDR1 and CDR2 (germline): MNHNY, SVGAGI (reference sequence).

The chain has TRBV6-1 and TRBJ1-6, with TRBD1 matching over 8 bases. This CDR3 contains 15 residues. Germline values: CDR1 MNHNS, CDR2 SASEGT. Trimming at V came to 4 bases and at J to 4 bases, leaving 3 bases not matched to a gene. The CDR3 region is CASSVGTGYNSPLHF. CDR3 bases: TGTGCCAGCAGTGTTGGGACAGGTTATAATTCACCCCTCCACTTT.

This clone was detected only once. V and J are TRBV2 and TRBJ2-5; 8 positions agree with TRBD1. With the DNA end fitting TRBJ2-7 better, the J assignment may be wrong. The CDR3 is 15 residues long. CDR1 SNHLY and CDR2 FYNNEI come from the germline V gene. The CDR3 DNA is TGTGCCAGCAGTGGGGGACAGGTGTTCTCCTACGAGCAGTACTTC. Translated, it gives CASSGGQVFSYEQYF.

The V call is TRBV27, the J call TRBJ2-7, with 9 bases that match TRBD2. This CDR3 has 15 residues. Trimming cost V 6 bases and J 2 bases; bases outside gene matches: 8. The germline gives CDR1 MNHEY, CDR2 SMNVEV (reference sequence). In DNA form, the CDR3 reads TGTGCCAGCAGGGGTCTAGCGGGAAGGACCTACGAGCAGTACTTC. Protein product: CASRGLAGRTYEQYF.

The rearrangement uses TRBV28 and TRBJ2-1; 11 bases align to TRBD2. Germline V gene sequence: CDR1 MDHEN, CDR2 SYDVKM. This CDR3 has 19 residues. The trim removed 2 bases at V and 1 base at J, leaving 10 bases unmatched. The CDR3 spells CASSLVGLAGGRSYNEQFF. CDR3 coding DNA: TGTGCCAGCAGTTTAGTTGGGCTAGCGGGAGGTAGGTCCTACAATGAGCAGTTCTTC.

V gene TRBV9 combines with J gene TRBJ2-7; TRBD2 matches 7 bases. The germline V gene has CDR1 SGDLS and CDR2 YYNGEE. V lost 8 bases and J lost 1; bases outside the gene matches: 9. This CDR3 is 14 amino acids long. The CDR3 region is CARGGRSFSYEQYF. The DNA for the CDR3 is TGTGCCAGGGGAGGGAGGTCTTTTTCCTACGAGCAGTACTTC.

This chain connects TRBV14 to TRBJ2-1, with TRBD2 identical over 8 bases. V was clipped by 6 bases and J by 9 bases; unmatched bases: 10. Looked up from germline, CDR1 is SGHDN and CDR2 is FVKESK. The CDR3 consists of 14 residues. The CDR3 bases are TGTGCCAGCAGGGTATCCGGGAGGGGAAGTGAGCAGTTCTTC. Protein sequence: CASRVSGRGSEQFF.

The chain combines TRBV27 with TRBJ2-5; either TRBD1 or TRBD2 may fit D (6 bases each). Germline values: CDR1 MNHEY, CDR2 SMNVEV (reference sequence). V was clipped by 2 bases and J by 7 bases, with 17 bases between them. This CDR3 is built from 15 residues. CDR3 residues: CASSLKSGGQGTQYF. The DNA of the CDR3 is TGTGCCAGCAGTTTAAAATCTGGGGGGCAGGGGACCCAGTACTTC.

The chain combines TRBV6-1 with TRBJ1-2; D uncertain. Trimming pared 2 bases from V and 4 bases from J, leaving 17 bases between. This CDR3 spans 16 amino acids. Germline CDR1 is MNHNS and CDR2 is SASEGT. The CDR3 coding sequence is TGTGCCAGCAGTGAATCCCCGGGCTGGGCAACCTATGGCTACACCTTC. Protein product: CASSESPGWATYGYTF.

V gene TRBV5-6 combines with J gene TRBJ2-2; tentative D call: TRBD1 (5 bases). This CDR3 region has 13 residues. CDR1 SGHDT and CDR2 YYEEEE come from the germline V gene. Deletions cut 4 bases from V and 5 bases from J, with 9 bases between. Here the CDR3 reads CASSPQGTGELFF. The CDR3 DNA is TGTGCCAGCAGCCCGCAGGGAACCGGGGAGCTGTTTTTT.

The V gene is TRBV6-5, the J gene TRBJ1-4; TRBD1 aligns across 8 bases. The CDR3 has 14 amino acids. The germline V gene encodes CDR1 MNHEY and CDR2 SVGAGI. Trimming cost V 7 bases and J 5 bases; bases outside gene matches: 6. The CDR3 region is CASTSGQGNEKLFF. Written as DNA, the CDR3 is TGTGCCAGCACCTCCGGACAGGGCAATGAAAAACTGTTTTTT.

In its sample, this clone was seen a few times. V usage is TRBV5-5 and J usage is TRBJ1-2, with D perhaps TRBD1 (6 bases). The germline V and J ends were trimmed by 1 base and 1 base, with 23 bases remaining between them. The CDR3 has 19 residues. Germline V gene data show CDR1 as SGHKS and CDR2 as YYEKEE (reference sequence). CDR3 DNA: TGTGCCAGCAGCTTGTCGACCTGGGGTTACAGGGAGTTTAACTATGGCTACACCTTC. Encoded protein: CASSLSTWGYREFNYGYTF. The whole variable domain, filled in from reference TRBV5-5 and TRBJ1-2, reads DAGVTQSPTHLIKTRGQQVTLRCSPISGHKSVSWYQQVLGQGPQFIFQYYEKEERGRGNFPDRFSARQFPNYSSELNVNALLLGDSALYLCASSLSTWGYREFNYGYTFGSGTRLTVV.

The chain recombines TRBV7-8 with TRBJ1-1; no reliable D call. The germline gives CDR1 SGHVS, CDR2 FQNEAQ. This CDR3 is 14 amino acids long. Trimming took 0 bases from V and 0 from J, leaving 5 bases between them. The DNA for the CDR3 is TGTGCCAGCAGCTTAGCAGGGATGAACACTGAAGCTTTCTTT. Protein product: CASSLAGMNTEAFF.

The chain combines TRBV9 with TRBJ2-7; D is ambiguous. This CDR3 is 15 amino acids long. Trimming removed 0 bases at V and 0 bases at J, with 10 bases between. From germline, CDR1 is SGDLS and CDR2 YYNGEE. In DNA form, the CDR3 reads TGTGCCAGCAGCGTAGGAACTGGGGTCTCCTACGAGCAGTACTTC. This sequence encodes CASSVGTGVSYEQYF.

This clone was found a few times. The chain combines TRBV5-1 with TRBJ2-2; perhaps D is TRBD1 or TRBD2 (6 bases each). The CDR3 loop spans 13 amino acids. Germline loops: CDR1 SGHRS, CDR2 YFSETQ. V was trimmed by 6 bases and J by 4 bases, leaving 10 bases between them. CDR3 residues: CASTGARTGELFF. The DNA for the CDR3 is TGCGCCAGCACGGGGGCGCGCACCGGGGAGCTGTTTTTT. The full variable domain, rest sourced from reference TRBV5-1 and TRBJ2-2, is KAGVTQTPRYLIKTRGQQVTLSCSPISGHRSVSWYQQTPGQGLQFLFEYFSETQRNKGNFPGRFSGRQFSNSRSEMNVSTLELGDSALYLCASTGARTGELFFGEGSRLTVL.

In DNA form, the CDR3 reads TGTGCCAGCAGCACCCAGGGGGCAGGGAACACTGAAGCTTTCTTT. It is translated as CASSTQGAGNTEAFF. The rearrangement links TRBV28 to TRBJ1-1; 8 bases line up with TRBD1. Germline CDR1 MDHEN, CDR2 SYDVKM. The CDR3 loop spans 15 amino acids. V was pared by 6 bases and J by 1 base, with 7 bases of the junction left unmatched. Full variable domain (remainder filled in from reference TRBV28 and TRBJ1-1): DVKVTQSSRYLVKRTGEKVFLECVQDMDHENMFWYRQDPGLGLRLIYFSYDVKMKEKGDIPEGYSVSREKKERFSLILESASTNQTSMYLCASSTQGAGNTEAFFGQGTRLTVV.

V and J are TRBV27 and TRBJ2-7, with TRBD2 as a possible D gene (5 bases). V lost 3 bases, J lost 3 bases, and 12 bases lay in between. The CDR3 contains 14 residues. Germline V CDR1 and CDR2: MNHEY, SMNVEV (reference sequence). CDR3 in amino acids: CASSLLRGLYEQYF. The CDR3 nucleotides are TGTGCCAGCAGTTTGTTAAGAGGGCTCTACGAGCAGTACTTC.

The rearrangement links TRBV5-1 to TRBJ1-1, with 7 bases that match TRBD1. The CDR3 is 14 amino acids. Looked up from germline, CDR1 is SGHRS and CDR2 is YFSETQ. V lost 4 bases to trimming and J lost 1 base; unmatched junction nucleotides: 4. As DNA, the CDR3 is TGCGCCAGCAGCATACAGGGGTGGAACACTGAAGCTTTCTTT. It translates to CASSIQGWNTEAFF.

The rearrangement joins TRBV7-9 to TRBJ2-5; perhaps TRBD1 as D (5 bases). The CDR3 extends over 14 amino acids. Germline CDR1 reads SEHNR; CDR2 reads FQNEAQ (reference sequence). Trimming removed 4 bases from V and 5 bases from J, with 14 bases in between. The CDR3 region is CASSSDVGRETQYF. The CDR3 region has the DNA TGTGCCAGCAGCTCCGATGTGGGGCGGGAGACCCAGTACTTC.

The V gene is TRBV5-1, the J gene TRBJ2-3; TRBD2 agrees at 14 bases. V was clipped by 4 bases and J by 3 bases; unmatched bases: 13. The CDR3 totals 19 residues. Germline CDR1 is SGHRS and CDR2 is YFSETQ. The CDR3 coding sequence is TGCGCCAGCAGCCCGGGACTAGCGGGAGTTGGGGCAGTGACAGATACGCAGTATTTT. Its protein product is CASSPGLAGVGAVTDTQYF.

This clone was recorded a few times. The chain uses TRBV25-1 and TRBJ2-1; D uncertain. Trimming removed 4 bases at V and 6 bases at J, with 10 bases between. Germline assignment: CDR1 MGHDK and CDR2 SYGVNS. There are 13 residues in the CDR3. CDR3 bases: TGTGCCAGCAGTGGCGAATCCCCCAATGAGCAGTTCTTC. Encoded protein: CASSGESPNEQFF.